This is a list of T cell receptor beta chains from one sample in a study of blood T cell repertoires in COVID-19. Method: immunoSEQ multiplex PCR; TCRdb's copy keeps in-frame clones and lacks some. The table has 250,000 to 350,000 clones, 80% to 95% seen once. The source material was peripheral blood. The receptors shown here come from a woman aged 25 to 45 with COVID-19, enrolled during active disease. Each CDR3 is given without its conserved first and last residue. Size values are once, few and many counts, or a class for expanded clones, and some rows have none.

TRBV24-1	-	TRBJ1-1	ATFRASEAF
TRBV19	-	TRBJ1-5	ASTWDRGQPQH
TRBV28	-	TRBJ1-5	ASSPAGTGDQPQH
TRBV5-4	once	TRBJ1-1	ASSLAVRSGGNTEAF
TRBV7-3	-	TRBJ2-1	ASSSGTVVGDLEQF
TRBV9	-	TRBJ2-5	ASSVTGTIETQY
TRBV5-6	-	TRBJ1-2	ASSLGHSKSYGYT
TRBV15	-	TRBJ1-5	ATSSTQSNQPQH
TRBV11-2	once	TRBJ2-7	ASSPRVYEQY
TRBV11-2	-	TRBJ2-6	ASSSGLAVDVLT
TRBV27	-	TRBJ2-1	ASSIKGLAGSNEQF
TRBV19	-	TRBJ1-1	ASSIDRSGKDTEAF
TRBV4-1	-	TRBJ2-1	ASSPTTLVRGQF
TRBV9	-	TRBJ1-4	ASSRRGNIDEKLF
TRBV7-2	-	TRBJ1-2	ASSYGTAANYGYT
TRBV20-1	-	TRBJ2-5	SASAYLAVGGQETQY
TRBV12-3/TRBV12-4	-	TRBJ1-1	ASSPAGIGAF
TRBV7-8	once	TRBJ2-1	ASSWEKSGSLYNEQF
TRBV5-4	-	TRBJ2-1	ASSLFIVTYNEQF
TRBV7-2	-	TRBJ1-1	ASSLTQGAGTEAF
TRBV5-4	once	TRBJ1-1	ASSLGRGGMNTEAF
TRBV28	few	TRBJ2-7	ASSSGTGIFEQY
TRBV11-2	-	TRBJ1-6	ASSLEQGDSPLH
TRBV9	-	TRBJ2-1	ASSVVVAQYNEQF
TRBV5-4	-	TRBJ2-5	ASSIRGTSGQETQY
TRBV7-3	-	TRBJ2-2	ASSPTQTGATGELF
TRBV28	-	TRBJ2-2	ASSFLVTGELF
TRBV30	-	TRBJ2-5	AWSEGLTSGREGVETQY
TRBV5-1	-	TRBJ2-1	ASSLGQGSYNEQF
TRBV19	once	TRBJ1-5	ASRGTGRVWNQPQH
TRBV9	-	TRBJ2-5	ASSVVTSGGGETQY
TRBV25-1	-	TRBJ1-2	ASSAGLRGYT
TRBV6-6	-	TRBJ2-7	ASSPLLAGGPYEQY
TRBV28	-	TRBJ2-2	ASSPYPLDMQNTGELF
TRBV7-9	-	TRBJ2-3	ASSSGDRAGDTQY
TRBV5-1	once	TRBJ1-3	ASSLEGPSGNTIY
TRBV6-6	-	TRBJ2-3	ASSRGLAGGTDTQY
TRBV29-1	-	TRBJ1-2	SVGQPLTYGYT
TRBV18	-	TRBJ2-1	ASSPPGGGSYNEQF